This TCR beta chain was identified in a study of T-cell memory formation after mild COVID-19. This clonotype was picked up many times. Its matching antigen is unknown. This CDR3 is built from 16 residues. Per germline, CDR1 SGHTA and CDR2 FQGNSA. V was clipped by 0 bases and J by 7 bases, with 15 bases between them. Study outcomes and limitations: Contracting clones, day 15 to 85, had balanced CD4/CD8, and later expanders favored CD4+.

TCRdb processed the 5' RACE reads anew with MiXCR; each CDR3 protein has one entry. There are about 200,000 distinct CDR3 sequences in the sample; around 20% occur only once, and roughly 2.3% lies in the top ten. The chain is built from TRBV7-2 and TRBJ2-2; D might be TRBD1 (5 bases). Sequencing input: PBMCs or a T cell subset sorted from them (not recorded which). The sequence was collected from an adult woman who had mild COVID-19 (a few samples of this study predate the infection). Cell type and time point are not known. The CDR3 loop is CASSLARSGWGGELFF. The DNA of the CDR3 is TGTGCCAGCAGCTTAGCTCGGTCAGGGTGGGGCGGGGAGCTGTTTTTT.